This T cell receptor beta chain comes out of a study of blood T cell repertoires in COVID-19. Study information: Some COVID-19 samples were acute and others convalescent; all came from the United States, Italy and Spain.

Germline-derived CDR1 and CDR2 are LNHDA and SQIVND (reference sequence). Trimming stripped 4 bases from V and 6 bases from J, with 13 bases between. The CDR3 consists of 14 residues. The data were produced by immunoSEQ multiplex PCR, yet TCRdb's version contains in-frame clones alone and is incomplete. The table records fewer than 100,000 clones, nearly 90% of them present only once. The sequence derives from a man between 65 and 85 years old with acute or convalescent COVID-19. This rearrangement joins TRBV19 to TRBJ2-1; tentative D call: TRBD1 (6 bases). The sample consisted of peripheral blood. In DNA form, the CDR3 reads TGTGCCAGTAGTACCAAACAGGGTATCAATGAGCAGTTCTTC. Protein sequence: CASSTKQGINEQFF.